Listed below are T cell receptor beta chains from one sample, sequenced in a study of metastatic and nonmetastatic thyroid tumors. TCRdb reanalyzed the PCR reads with MiXCR. This sample has about 38,000 clones, with roughly 45% found just once. Source material: tumor tissue. These receptors originate from a male donor with papillary thyroid cancer or a benign thyroid nodule (not recorded which). Some clones in this sample may be carry-over from other donors' samples. The CDR3 runs from the conserved cysteine through the conserved F or W. A D gene is named only where the DNA matches it firmly. Where a row states a size, it is once, few, many or the class of an expanded clone; other rows omit it.

clone size | J gene | V gene | D gene | CDR3 protein | CDR3 DNA
NA | TRBJ1-6 | TRBV20-1 | TRBD1 | CSATRDSDYNSPLHF | TGCAGTGCTACGCGGGACAGCGACTATAATTCACCCCTCCACTTT
NA | TRBJ2-7 | TRBV11-1 | NA | CASSPGTVTGSYEQYF | TGTGCCAGCAGCCCTGGAACCGTGACAGGCTCCTACGAGCAGTACTTC
NA | TRBJ2-5 | TRBV5-6 | TRBD1 | CASRITRGTGPGETQYF | TGTGCCAGCAGAATTACACGAGGGACAGGGCCGGGAGAGACCCAGTACTTC
few | TRBJ2-3 | TRBV6-1 | NA | CASTLALGTDTQYF | TGTGCCAGCACACTAGCTCTAGGCACAGATACGCAGTATTTT
few | TRBJ2-7 | TRBV6-1 | NA | CASEGRSSYEQYF | TGTGCCAGCGAGGGGCGCAGCTCCTACGAGCAGTACTTC
NA | TRBJ2-7 | TRBV18 | NA | CASSPDGVVEQYF | TGTGCCAGCTCACCAGATGGGGTGGTGGAGCAGTACTTC
NA | TRBJ2-3 | TRBV2 | TRBD1 | CASSDEGASDTQYF | TGTGCCAGCAGTGACGAGGGGGCATCAGATACACAGTATTTT
NA | TRBJ2-7 | TRBV6-1 | NA | CASRKQGGGSYEQYF | TGTGCCAGCAGAAAACAGGGGGGAGGGTCCTACGAGCAGTACTTC
few | TRBJ1-2 | TRBV6-2/TRBV6-3 | TRBD1 | CASRGLNRGLYGYTF | TGTGCCAGCAGAGGTTTAAACAGGGGGCTCTATGGCTACACCTTC
few | TRBJ2-7 | TRBV6-1 | NA | CASSDGAGASHEQYF | TGTGCCAGCAGTGACGGGGCAGGGGCTAGCCACGAGCAGTACTTC
NA | TRBJ1-3 | TRBV20-1 | NA | CSASELGGNTIYF | TGCAGTGCTAGCGAGTTGGGAGGAAACACCATATATTTT
few | TRBJ1-2 | TRBV5-8 | NA | CASRPGLQTNYGYTF | TGTGCCAGTAGACCGGGACTGCAGACTAACTATGGCTACACCTTC
few | TRBJ2-7 | TRBV6-2/TRBV6-3 | TRBD2 | CASSTTSGSIYEQYF | TGTGCCAGCAGTACAACTAGCGGGAGTATCTACGAGCAGTACTTC
NA | TRBJ2-7 | TRBV11-2 | NA | CASSPRLGPSYEQYF | TGTGCCAGCAGCCCAAGACTAGGACCCAGCTACGAGCAGTACTTC
NA | TRBJ2-7 | TRBV13 | TRBD1 | CASSSRDREGEQYF | TGTGCCAGCAGCTCTCGGGACAGGGAGGGTGAGCAGTACTTC
NA | TRBJ1-3 | TRBV20-1 | NA | CSARETGSGNTIYF | TGCAGTGCTAGGGAAACAGGGAGTGGAAACACCATATATTTT
NA | TRBJ2-7 | TRBV7-3 | NA | CASRFVARSNEQYF | TGTGCCAGCAGATTCGTAGCTAGGTCGAACGAGCAGTACTTC
NA | TRBJ2-7 | TRBV12-3/TRBV12-4 | NA | CASSFSTGPYEQYF | TGTGCCAGCAGTTTTTCAACGGGGCCCTACGAGCAGTACTTC
NA | TRBJ2-1 | TRBV11-2 | NA | CASSLERRTTPADEQFF | TGTGCCAGCAGCTTAGAAAGGAGGACCACCCCCGCCGATGAGCAGTTCTTC
NA | TRBJ2-1 | TRBV9 | TRBD2 | CASSPEELAGVNEQFF | TGTGCCAGCAGCCCCGAGGAACTAGCGGGGGTAAATGAGCAGTTCTTC
NA | TRBJ1-2 | TRBV2 | NA | CASSELSSTGTPANYGYTF | TGTGCCAGCAGTGAATTATCTTCAACAGGGACCCCAGCTAACTATGGCTACACCTTC
few | TRBJ2-7 | TRBV4-2 | TRBD2 | CASSQEGLADSYEQYF | TGTGCCAGCAGCCAAGAAGGACTAGCGGATTCCTACGAGCAGTACTTC
few | TRBJ2-1 | TRBV2 | NA | CASSEELGSWDEQFF | TGTGCCAGCAGTGAGGAGCTCGGGAGTTGGGATGAGCAGTTCTTC